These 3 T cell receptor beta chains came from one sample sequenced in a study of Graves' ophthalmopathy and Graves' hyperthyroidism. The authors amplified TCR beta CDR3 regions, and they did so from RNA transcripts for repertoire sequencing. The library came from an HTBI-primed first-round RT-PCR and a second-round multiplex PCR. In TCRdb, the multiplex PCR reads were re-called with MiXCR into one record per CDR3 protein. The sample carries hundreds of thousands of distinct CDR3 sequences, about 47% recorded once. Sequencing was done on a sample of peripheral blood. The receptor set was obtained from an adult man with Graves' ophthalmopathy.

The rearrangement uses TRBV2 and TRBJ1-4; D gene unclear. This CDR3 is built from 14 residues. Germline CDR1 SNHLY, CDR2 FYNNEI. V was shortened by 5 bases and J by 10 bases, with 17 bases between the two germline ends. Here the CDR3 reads CASSLSGPLGKLFF. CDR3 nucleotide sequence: TGTGCCAGCAGTTTATCTGGTCCCCTTGGAAAACTGTTTTTT.

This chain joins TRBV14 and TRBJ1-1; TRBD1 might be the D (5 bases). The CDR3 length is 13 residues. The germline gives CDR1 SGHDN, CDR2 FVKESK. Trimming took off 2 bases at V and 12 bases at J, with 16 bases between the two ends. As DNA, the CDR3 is TGTGCCAGCAGCCAATTCTCCGGGGCTGATACTTTCTTT. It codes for CASSQFSGADTFF.

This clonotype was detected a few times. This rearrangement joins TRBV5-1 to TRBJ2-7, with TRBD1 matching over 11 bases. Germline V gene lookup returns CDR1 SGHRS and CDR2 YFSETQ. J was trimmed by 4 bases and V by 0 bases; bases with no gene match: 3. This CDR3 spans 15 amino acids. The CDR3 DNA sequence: TGCGCCAGCAGCTTGGGGACAGGGGGCAAGTACGAGCAGTACTTC. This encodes CASSLGTGGKYEQYF. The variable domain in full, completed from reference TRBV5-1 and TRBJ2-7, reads KAGVTQTPRYLIKTRGQQVTLSCSPISGHRSVSWYQQTPGQGLQFLFEYFSETQRNKGNFPGRFSGRQFSNSRSEMNVSTLELGDSALYLCASSLGTGGKYEQYFGPGTRLTVT.